The 15 T cell receptor beta chains reported below all come from one sample, sequenced in a study of cytomegalovirus exposure and HLA in healthy donors. Primers for the PCR totalled 60 Vbeta and 13 Jbeta. Sequencing was performed with immunoSEQ multiplex PCR; in TCRdb, only in-frame clones are kept and a portion is missing. The repertoire holds some 140,000 clones, with over 60% as singletons. Input material: PBMCs. Every receptor here comes from a woman aged 40 to 49 in good health and CMV-seronegative.

This clone showed up just once. The chain carries TRBV6-1 and TRBJ2-7, with 9 bases lining up with TRBD2. This CDR3 contains 15 residues. V shed 6 bases, J shed 5 bases, and the junction held 11 bases outside the gene matches. Germline CDR1 and CDR2: MNHNS and SASEGT. The CDR3 protein is CASRLPGGGAHEQYF. The DNA for the CDR3 is TGTGCCAGCAGGCTCCCTGGCGGGGGGGCCCACGAGCAGTACTTC.

The chain links TRBV5-1 to TRBJ2-5; TRBD1 might be the D (6 bases). Germline values: CDR1 SGHRS, CDR2 YFSETQ. This CDR3 has 14 amino acids. V dropped 4 bases and J dropped 2 bases, with 12 bases sitting between them. The CDR3 DNA reads TGCGCCAGCAGCCCAATCGGGACACAAGAGACCCAGTACTTC. It is translated as CASSPIGTQETQYF.

V and J are TRBV6-5 and TRBJ1-1, with D possibly TRBD1 on 6 matching bases. In germline, CDR1 is MNHEY, CDR2 SVGAGI. With 8 bases removed from V and 1 base from J, the gap between germline ends came to 17 bases. The CDR3 consists of 15 residues. CDR3 sequence reads: CASEPREGGNTEAFF. The DNA for the CDR3 is TGTGCCAGCGAGCCGAGGGAAGGGGGGAACACTGAAGCTTTCTTT.

The sample holds a few counts of this clone. The rearrangement uses TRBV6-5 and TRBJ2-1; D gene uncertain. The CDR3 runs 13 residues. Germline CDR1 MNHEY, CDR2 SVGAGI. With 6 bases removed from V and 0 bases from J, the gap between germline ends came to 6 bases. The CDR3 loop is CASSPSSYNEQFF. DNA for the CDR3: TGTGCCAGCAGCCCGAGCTCCTACAATGAGCAGTTCTTC.

The V call is TRBV5-1, the J call TRBJ1-4, with D hard to call. V was cut by 4 bases and J by 0 bases, with 7 bases left in between. Germline V lookup: CDR1 SGHRS, CDR2 YFSETQ. CDR3 length: 14 amino acids. The CDR3 DNA is TGCGCCAGCAGCCCCCGGGCAACTAATGAAAAACTGTTTTTT. Translating gives CASSPRATNEKLFF.

This chain uses TRBV6-5 with TRBJ1-2, with D perhaps matching TRBD1 (6 bases). The V gene's germline CDR1 is MNHEY and CDR2 SVGAGI. Trimming took off 9 bases at V and 5 bases at J, with 13 bases between the two ends. The CDR3 contains 12 residues. The CDR3 DNA follows: TGTGCCAGTAGAGAGGGGGTATATGGCTACACCTTC. Translation: CASREGVYGYTF.

The chain joins TRBV28 to TRBJ2-1; D remains unclear. V was pared by 0 bases and J by 7 bases, with 4 bases between. Germline CDR1 and CDR2: MDHEN and SYDVKM. This CDR3 has 12 residues. As DNA, the CDR3 is TGTGCCAGCAGTTTATGGAGAAATGAGCAGTTCTTC. Its protein product is CASSLWRNEQFF.

The J gene is TRBJ2-7, the V gene TRBV6-6; no definite D call. The CDR3 length is 11 residues. V lost 6 bases and J 2 bases, leaving 5 bases between the germline ends. Germline CDR1 and CDR2: MNHNY and SVGAGI (reference sequence). The CDR3 sequence: CASSPTYEQYF. The CDR3 DNA reads as TGTGCCAGCAGCCCTACCTACGAGCAGTACTTC.

The chain has TRBV28 and TRBJ1-4; 7 nucleotides agree with TRBD1. The V segment lost 3 bases and the J segment 7 bases; nucleotides outside the gene matches: 8. This CDR3 comprises 15 residues. The germline V gene has CDR1 MDHEN and CDR2 SYDVKM. CDR3 loop: CASSFGGGQVEKLFF. The CDR3 region has the DNA TGTGCCAGCAGTTTCGGAGGGGGCCAAGTTGAAAAACTGTTTTTT.

The J gene is TRBJ2-5, the V gene TRBV7-9; 10 bases align to TRBD1. Germline values: CDR1 SEHNR, CDR2 FQNEAQ (reference sequence). V trimming: 4 bases; J trimming: 3 bases; junction bases outside the gene matches: 8. CDR3 length equals 16 residues. The CDR3 loop reads CASSSWTGGDKETQYF. The DNA for the CDR3 is TGTGCCAGCAGCTCCTGGACAGGGGGAGACAAAGAGACCCAGTACTTC.

This chain uses TRBV11-2 with TRBJ2-1, with a possible D match to TRBD2 (6 bases). Deletions cut 4 bases from V and 4 bases from J, with 23 bases between. The CDR3 length is 18 residues. The germline CDR1 and CDR2 sequences are SGHAT and FQNNGV. The CDR3 region is CASSSQRASESIYNEQFF. CDR3 sequence (DNA): TGTGCCAGCAGCTCTCAGAGGGCTAGCGAAAGTATTTACAATGAGCAGTTCTTC.

J is TRBJ1-6 and V is TRBV7-9; D unresolved. This CDR3 spans 16 amino acids. CDR1 is SEHNR, CDR2 FQNEAQ, per germline (reference sequence). Deletions cut 4 bases from V and 10 bases from J, with 20 bases between. The CDR3 coding sequence is TGTGCCAGCAGCTCCAAATATGGAGAGACCCAATCACCCCTCCACTTT. Its protein product is CASSSKYGETQSPLHF. The full variable domain, in which reference TRBV7-9 and TRBJ1-6 provide the parts outside the CDR3, is DTGVSQNPRHKITKRGQNVTFRCDPISEHNRLYWYRQTLGQGPEFLTYFQNEAQLEKSRLLSDRFSAERPKGSFSTLEIQRTEQGDSAMYLCASSSKYGETQSPLHFGNGTRLTVT.

J is TRBJ1-4 and V is TRBV11-2; TRBD1 matches 9 bases. The CDR3 length is 14 residues. CDR1 and CDR2 from the germline V gene are SGHAT and FQNNGV. J was trimmed by 8 bases and V by 4 bases; bases with no gene match: 5. In DNA form, the CDR3 reads TGTGCCAGCAGCTCGGGACAGGGTAGGGAAAAACTGTTTTTT. It is translated as CASSSGQGREKLFF.

A few counts support this clone. The V and J genes are TRBV6-6 and TRBJ2-3; a weak D match, TRBD1 (6 bases). V gave up 5 bases and J gave up 0 bases, with 9 bases separating them. The CDR3 covers 14 residues. Germline lookup yields CDR1 MNHNY and CDR2 SVGAGI (reference sequence). Here the CDR3 reads CASSRQASTDTQYF. The CDR3 DNA is TGTGCCAGCAGTCGACAGGCTAGCACAGATACGCAGTATTTT.

Comment on this clone: Its ends do not fully match the called genes, so a read error is possible. The chain uses TRBV28 and TRBJ1-1; D is undetermined. There are 11 residues in the CDR3. In germline, CDR1 is MDHEN, CDR2 SYDVKM. CDR3 sequence: CASSWTRRFSF. In DNA, the CDR3 is TGTGCCAGCAGTTGGACCCGGAGGTTTTCCTTT. The whole variable domain, remainder taken from reference TRBV28 and TRBJ1-1, is DVKVTQSSRYLVKRTGEKVFLECVQDMDHENMFWYRQDPGLGLRLIYFSYDVKMKEKGDIPEGYSVSREKKERFSLILESASTNQTSMYLCASSWTRRFSFGQGTRLTVV.